This TCR beta chain comes out of a study of cytomegalovirus exposure and HLA in healthy donors (dated by TCRdb to about 2017). In terms of the full investigation: An earlier analysis of approximately 640 of the donors reported about 250 Gb of sequence data and 117 million unique TCR beta sequences from about 200 million T cells. An early release that covered some 640 HLA-typed donors contained 300 to 350 gigabases of sequencing data and 65 million to 100 million unique TCR sequences. High-throughput TCR immunosequencing, statistical association of individual TCRs with disease status, and machine learning were combined to predict cytomegalovirus infection status. In a later genetic analysis, genome-wide SNP genotypes for about three fifths of the roughly 670 donors were used, and that subset was treated as a discovery cohort. An earlier analysis of roughly 580 of the donors used high-throughput TCR beta sequencing to judge whether each TCR beta V gene segment behaved as functional or pseudogenic. Every repertoire in the discovery cohort had been generated on one and the same sequencing platform. Rather than drawing on any new phenotypic data, the later analysis identified candidate immune exposures from TCR beta sequences and the way those sequences occurred across donors. Four to six DR-DQ haplotypes were handled as single units for association and clustering, since linkage in the cohort was strong. The study aimed to test whether cataloging public T cell receptors could reveal signatures of past pathogen exposure. Of the approximately 400 genotyped donors, about 80% fell in the genetic ancestry cluster associated with self-reported Caucasian donors. The T cell repertoires of 550 to 850 subjects were profiled by immunosequencing and related to cytomegalovirus serostatus. Typing coverage differed by locus: A, B, C, DRB1 and DQB1 were typed in roughly 629-630 donors, DQA1 in about 510, DPA1 in 600 to 610, and DPB1 in 450 to 480. On average, around 200,000 unique TCR beta nucleotide sequences were sequenced per donor among fewer than 500 genotyped donors of the cohort, with 15% to 20% of those sequences being non-productive. Both class I and class II loci were covered by HLA typing, at four-digit resolution. Along with the roughly 700-subject first cohort, a separate validation cohort of around 120 different subjects was used. A later analysis re-analyzed previously published TCR beta repertoires from 600 to 850 donors and added high-resolution HLA genotyping to study TCR occurrence patterns. Donor age, sex, ethnicity and CMV serostatus were compiled together with the repertoire data. General findings and caveats noted by the study authors: Some IMGT-functional V segments, including TRBV6-2 and TRBV6-3, could not be distinguished by the 87-base-pair reads and were therefore excluded. In vitro tests confirmed that a few of the cytomegalovirus-associated TCR beta chains recognize cytomegalovirus antigens. In a later analysis, HLA-associated TCR beta chains were found to be more clonally expanded and to have lower generation probabilities than equally common non-associated chains. In a later analysis, most CMV-associated TCR beta chains were found to appear HLA-restricted, with HLA associations seemingly driven largely by CMV exposure. Compared with the approximately 670-donor mean, donors in an Asian-associated ancestry cluster had fewer N-insertions in productive TCRs, according to a later genetic analysis. V-gene and J-gene trimming of TCR beta chains was associated with a missense DCLRE1C variant in a later genetic analysis, and the association was replicated in an independent cohort. Assigning TCR associations to individual alleles was difficult when HLA alleles, especially DR and DQ, strongly co-occurred. Correlated functional status among segregating V segments might be attributable to linkage disequilibrium, but an unknown experimental factor could not be ruled out. A later analysis associated 17,000 or so TCR beta sequences with specific HLA alleles at a false discovery rate of 0.05. The classifier was reported to diagnose cytomegalovirus status with high specificity and sensitivity in both the original and validation cohorts. Roughly uniform sequencing depth across donors was assumed in presence/absence analyses, although this assumption may not hold. Most TCR sequences were observed very rarely across donors, whereas some public TCRs were present in many individuals. A further reported finding was that TCR beta sequences accurately predicted the HLA-A and HLA-B alleles for most subjects in the first cohort. A total of 164 TCR beta chains were listed by the study as associated with cytomegalovirus. Because HLA typing was unavailable for some donors at each locus, only the typed subset was used in association tests. CMV serostatus was the only immune exposure information available for the cohort. Only TCR beta chains were sequenced in this cohort, and the absence of alpha or paired-chain data limited detectable features. The authors suggested that the approach could potentially be generalized to other disease states and immunological phenotypes. A group of highly shared sequence variants was considered likely to be a technical artifact of the sequencing pipeline. A later analysis found that TCR association rates varied across HLA loci, with DRB1 alleles showing the most associated TCRs and HLA-C alleles the fewest. Several of the top co-occurrence clusters appeared to be linked to parvovirus B19, influenza, CMV and Epstein-Barr virus, according to a later analysis. An earlier analysis of around 600 of the donors showed that most TCR beta V segments appeared in productive rearrangements either about 87% or about 30% of the time, which broadly matched IMGT annotations. Because counts were too low, about 18 rarely observed V segments, including chromosome 9 orphons, were excluded from the earlier analysis of fewer than 650 of the donors.

Of note for this clone: No cognate antigen has been identified for it. No base-level quality is on record; no much larger clone is a single base apart.

Spanning cysteine to phenylalanine, the CDR3 consists of 16 amino acids. Only CDR3 DNA is held: 48 bases, read in frame from base 1. Trimming removed 6 bases from V and 0 bases from J; the gene matches leave 6 bases unexplained. CDR1 and CDR2 are drawn from the germline V gene (reference sequence): PRHDT, FYEKMQ. The cohort consisted of some 670 healthy bone marrow donors. Cohort members were all nominally healthy when sampled, although unrecorded immune exposures were likely present. The donor was CMV seropositive and belonged to the group of 250 to 300 seropositive cohort members. Every donor gave a peripheral blood sample, and the peripheral blood mononuclear cells from that sample were used for TCR beta sequencing. The Qiagen DNeasy Blood Extraction Kit was used to extract genomic DNA from the blood cell samples. The receptor library was made with the immunoSEQ multiplex PCR assay. For the multiplex PCR, a mixture combining 60 forward primers for TCR Vbeta segments and 13 reverse primers for TCR Jbeta segments was used. The CDR3 region of rearranged TCR beta genes was amplified from genomic DNA by a multiplex PCR assay. The Illumina HiSeq System was used to sequence the amplified TCR beta libraries as 87-base-pair reads. The study's processing was this. Across the 700 or so repertoires, a later analysis counted around 80 million unique TCR beta chains, some 11 million of which were shared by at least two donors. A nearest-neighbor algorithm error-corrected the raw reads and collapsed the reads into unique sequences, merging closely related sequences to remove PCR and sequencing errors. V, D and J gene segments were assigned by aligning CDR3 sequences to IMGT reference sequences. For a sequence to be retained, a match of at least six nucleotides to both a V gene segment and a J gene segment was required. A rearrangement was called productive if the CDR3 had no stop codons and remained in frame with V and J, and every other rearrangement was called non-productive. CDR3 was defined by IMGT convention, running from the second conserved V-encoded cysteine to the conserved J-encoded phenylalanine. The earlier analysis of about 570 of the donors excluded any sequence lacking an unambiguous match to a single V gene segment. In an earlier analysis of roughly 500 of the donors, V segments were called functional above 56.7% productive rearrangements and were called segregating when the between-donor standard deviation exceeded 5%. To diagnose cytomegalovirus status from the catalog of TCR beta chain sequences, a statistical classification framework was built. A later analysis assigned V and J genes by comparing TCR nucleotide sequences with IMGT/GENE-DB human TR gene sequences. Using the TCRdist pipeline, a later analysis assigned CDR3 sequences along with most-parsimonious VDJ recombination scenarios. In a later analysis, each TCR beta chain was defined by its CDR3 amino acid sequence together with its V-gene family, and reads without a unique V-gene family were excluded. To address suspected cross-contamination and a sequencing artifact, a later analysis removed around 600 highly shared, low-generation-probability nucleotide sequences. In a later analysis, a clonal expansion index was calculated for each public chain from normalized within-repertoire ranks of inferred template counts. Generation probabilities in a later analysis came from a VDJ recombination model fitted to out-of-frame rearrangements, and those results were checked against IGoR. A later analysis scored TCR-TCR, TCR-HLA and TCR-CMV co-occurrence with hypergeometric tests, applying a repertoire-size bias correction to TCR pairs. To estimate false discovery rates, a later analysis permuted the HLA or CMV assignments 20 times. A later analysis grouped co-occurring TCRs with DBSCAN, adding TCRdist sequence similarity when clustering within HLA-allele-positive subsets. Repertoires with fewer than 30,000 or more than 120,000 public chains, plus five repertoires with anomalous nucleotide sharing, were excluded from co-occurrence clustering. Entries here come from immuneACCESS through TCRdb and include only in-frame sequences with V and J called. Some clones fail to appear in such tables; in the studies checked, an unresolved V gene covers under half of the shortfall, and the cause of the remainder is unknown. That table furnishes V, J and clone size, whereas the DNA furnished D and trimming. The sample yields some 110,000 clones; approximately 82% were counted once. In total, the top ten clones hold roughly a fifth of the sample.

The clonotype was recovered from a man aged 30 to 45 in good health and CMV-seropositive. The sequencing input was PBMCs. The receptor chain draws on TRBV13 and TRBJ1-3; 9 junctional bases match TRBD1. Read as DNA, the sequence is TGTGCCAGCAGTGGGACAGGGCTCGACTCTGGAAACACCATATATTTT. Its protein product is CASSGTGLDSGNTIYF.